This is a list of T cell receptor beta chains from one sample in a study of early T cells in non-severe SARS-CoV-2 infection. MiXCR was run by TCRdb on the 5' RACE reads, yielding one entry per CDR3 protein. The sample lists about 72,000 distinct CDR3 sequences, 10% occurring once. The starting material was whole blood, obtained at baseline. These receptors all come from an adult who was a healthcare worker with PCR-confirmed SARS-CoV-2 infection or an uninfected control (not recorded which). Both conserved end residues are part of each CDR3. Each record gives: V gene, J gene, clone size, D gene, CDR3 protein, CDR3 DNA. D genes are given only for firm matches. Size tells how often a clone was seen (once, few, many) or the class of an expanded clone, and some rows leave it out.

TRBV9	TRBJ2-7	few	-	CASSVQGSSYEQYF	TGTGCCAGCAGCGTACAGGGCAGCTCCTACGAGCAGTACTTC
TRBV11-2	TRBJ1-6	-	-	CASSLGIVEGGSPLHF	TGTGCCAGCAGCTTAGGGATAGTAGAGGGAGGATCACCCCTCCACTTT
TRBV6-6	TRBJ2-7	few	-	CAVHRGGSYEQYF	TGTGCCGTCCACAGGGGAGGATCCTACGAGCAGTACTTC
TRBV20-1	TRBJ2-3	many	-	CSVVLPSTDTQYF	TGCAGTGTCGTCCTTCCTAGCACAGATACGCAGTATTTT
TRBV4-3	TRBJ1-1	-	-	CASSPSGSVLNTEAFF	TGCGCCAGCAGCCCAAGTGGCTCCGTACTCAACACTGAAGCTTTCTTT
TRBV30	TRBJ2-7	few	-	CAWSVKGSQGKIF	TGTGCCTGGAGTGTAAAGGGAAGCCAGGGAAAAATTTTC
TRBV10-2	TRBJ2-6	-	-	CASGATWGGGANVLTF	TGCGCCAGCGGGGCAACTTGGGGAGGCGGGGCCAACGTCCTGACTTTC
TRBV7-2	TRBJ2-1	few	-	CASSPREGQGGQFF	TGTGCCAGCAGCCCCCGCGAGGGGCAGGGGGGGCAGTTCTTC
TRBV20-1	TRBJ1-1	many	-	CSASPGDTEAFF	TGCAGTGCTAGTCCCGGCGACACTGAAGCTTTCTTT
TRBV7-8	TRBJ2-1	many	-	CASSLFDLKSNEQFF	TGTGCCAGCAGCTTATTTGACCTGAAGTCCAATGAGCAGTTCTTC
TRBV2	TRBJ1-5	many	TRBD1	CASSITGGSNQPQHF	TGTGCCAGCTCGATAACAGGGGGTAGCAATCAGCCCCAGCATTTT
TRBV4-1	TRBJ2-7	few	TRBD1	CASSSRPTGGTYEQYF	TGCGCCAGCAGCTCCAGACCGACAGGGGGGACCTACGAGCAGTACTTC
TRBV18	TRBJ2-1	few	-	CASSPLDNEQFF	TGTGCCAGCTCACCGCTCGACAATGAGCAGTTCTTC
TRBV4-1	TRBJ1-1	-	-	CASSQDSLQGRETEAFF	TGCGCCAGCAGCCAAGATTCTCTCCAGGGAAGGGAGACTGAAGCTTTCTTT
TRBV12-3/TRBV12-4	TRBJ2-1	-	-	CASSFKGIPSQFF	TGTGCCAGCAGTTTTAAGGGAATTCCCTCGCAGTTCTTC
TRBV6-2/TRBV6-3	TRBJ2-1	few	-	CASRETLAFNEQFF	TGTGCCAGCAGGGAAACCCTAGCCTTCAATGAGCAGTTCTTC
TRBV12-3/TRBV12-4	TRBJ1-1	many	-	CASSLRHPVGQMNTEAFF	TGTGCCAGCAGTTTGAGACACCCCGTTGGGCAGATGAACACTGAAGCTTTCTTT
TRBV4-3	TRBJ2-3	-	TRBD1	CASSRTGQGADTQYF	TGCGCCAGCAGCCGAACGGGACAGGGGGCAGATACGCAGTATTTT
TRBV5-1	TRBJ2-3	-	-	CASSLDSSTDTQYF	TGCGCCAGCAGCTTGGACTCGTCGACAGATACGCAGTATTTT
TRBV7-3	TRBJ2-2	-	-	CASSYPGGTGELFF	TGTGCCAGCAGCTACCCCGGTGGAACCGGGGAGCTGTTTTTT
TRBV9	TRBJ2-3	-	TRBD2	CASRPGGGNTDTQYF	TGTGCCAGCAGACCCGGGGGGGGAAACACAGATACGCAGTATTTT
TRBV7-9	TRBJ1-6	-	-	CASSPDGGPNSPLHF	TGTGCCAGCAGCCCCGATGGGGGGCCGAATTCACCCCTCCACTTT
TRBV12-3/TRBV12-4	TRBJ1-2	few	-	CASSPGDEFRGYTF	TGTGCCAGCAGCCCCGGGGACGAATTCCGTGGCTACACCTTC
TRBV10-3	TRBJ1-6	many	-	CAISVGGGDSPLHF	TGTGCCATCAGTGTTGGGGGAGGGGATTCACCCCTCCACTTT
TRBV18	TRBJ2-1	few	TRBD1	CASSPIGTGGLDEQFF	TGTGCCAGCTCACCTATCGGGACAGGGGGCTTGGATGAGCAGTTCTTC
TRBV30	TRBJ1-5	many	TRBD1	CAWSPGTGRQPQHF	TGTGCCTGGAGTCCAGGGACAGGTCGTCAGCCCCAGCATTTT
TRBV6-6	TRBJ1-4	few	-	CASLKTREKLFF	TGTGCCAGCCTCAAAACTCGGGAAAAACTGTTTTTT
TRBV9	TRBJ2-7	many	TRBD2	CASSVGLAGNYEQYF	TGTGCCAGCAGCGTAGGACTAGCGGGGAACTACGAGCAGTACTTC
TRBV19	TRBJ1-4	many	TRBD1	CASTPRGQSNEKLFF	TGTGCCAGTACCCCTCGGGGACAGAGTAATGAAAAACTGTTTTTT
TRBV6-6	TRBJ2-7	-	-	CASSLAQGGYEQYF	TGTGCCAGCAGCCTCGCCCAGGGGGGCTACGAGCAGTACTTC
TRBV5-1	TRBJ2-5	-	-	CASSWKTGQEETQYF	TGCGCCAGCAGCTGGAAAACGGGACAAGAAGAGACCCAGTACTTC
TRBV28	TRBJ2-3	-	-	CASSPPHLLTDTQYF	TGTGCCAGCAGTCCCCCCCACCTACTCACAGATACGCAGTATTTT
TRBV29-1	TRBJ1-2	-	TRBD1	CSVETTGDGGYTF	TGCAGCGTTGAAACGACAGGGGATGGTGGCTACACCTTC
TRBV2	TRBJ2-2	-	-	CASSLEGLAGRGTGELFF	TGTGCCAGCAGTCTAGAGGGGTTAGCAGGGAGAGGGACCGGGGAGCTGTTTTTT
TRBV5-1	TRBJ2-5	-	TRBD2	CASSFAGTSGGETQYF	TGCGCCAGCAGCTTCGCCGGGACTAGCGGGGGAGAGACCCAGTACTTC
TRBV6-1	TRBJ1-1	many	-	CASSPRGDTEAFF	TGTGCCAGCAGTCCCCGAGGGGACACTGAAGCTTTCTTT
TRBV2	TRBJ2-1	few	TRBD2	CASSGRLAGGQPDSYNEQFF	TGTGCCAGCAGTGGCAGACTAGCGGGGGGGCAACCTGACTCCTACAATGAGCAGTTCTTC
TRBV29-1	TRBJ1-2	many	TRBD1	CSAYRGANYGYTF	TGCAGCGCCTACAGGGGTGCAAACTATGGCTACACCTTC
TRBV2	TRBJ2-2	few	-	CASSTVSTGELFF	TGTGCCAGCAGTACCGTTAGCACCGGGGAGCTGTTTTTT
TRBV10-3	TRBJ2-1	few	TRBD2	CAMCPSGDSEQFF	TGTGCCATGTGCCCTAGCGGGGATAGTGAGCAGTTCTTC
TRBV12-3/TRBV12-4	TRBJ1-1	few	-	CASSSRGEMPEAFF	TGTGCCAGCAGTTCCCGGGGGGAGATGCCTGAAGCTTTCTTT